This T cell receptor beta chain was sequenced during a study of human T cells and chemical hapten exposure. This clonotype was observed at least ten times. TCRdb redid the calling of the RACE reads with MiXCR, one entry per CDR3 protein. The table records 350,000 to 450,000 distinct CDR3 sequences, approximately 5% of them present only once. The CDR3 loop spans 15 amino acids. V trimming: 3 bases; J trimming: 2 bases; junction bases outside the gene matches: 5. The V gene's germline CDR1 is DFQATT and CDR2 SNEGSKA (reference sequence). Time point noted: pre-sensitization, week 0. Treatment specified: therapeutic diphenylcyclopropenone sensitization with weekly scalp DPC.

The TCR comes from a woman in her fifties or sixties with alopecia areata. Some clones in this sample may be carry-over from other donors' samples. The J gene is TRBJ2-3, the V gene TRBV20-1; 10 bases match TRBD2. The sample consisted of whole blood, taken in connection with sensitization to the hapten diphenylcyclopropenone (DPC). Written as DNA, the CDR3 is TGCAGTGCTAGTGAAACTAGCGGGGACACAGATACGCAGTATTTT. The encoded protein is CSASETSGDTDTQYF.